These T cell receptor beta chains were read from a single sample in a study of cytotoxic CD8 clonotypes in ibrutinib-treated CLL. The protocol was immunoSEQ multiplex PCR, while the TCRdb copy is restricted to in-frame clones and leaves out a portion. This table has about 140,000 clones, 75% to 85% appearing once. This sample comprised PBMCs, obtained after 36 months of ibrutinib treatment. The receptors were sampled from a human donor with chronic lymphocytic leukemia. Each CDR3 is given without its conserved first and last residue. Fields, in order: clone size, V gene, D gene, J gene, CDR3 protein. D genes are given only for firm matches. Where a row states a size, it is once, few, many or the class of an expanded clone; other rows omit it.

abundance: .
v_gene: TRBV18
d_gene: TRBD2
j_gene: TRBJ2-5
CDR3aa: ASSPNTGGVETQY

abundance: .
v_gene: TRBV9
d_gene: TRBD1
j_gene: TRBJ2-7
CDR3aa: ASSVISGGEQY

abundance: .
v_gene: TRBV12-5
d_gene: TRBD1
j_gene: TRBJ1-5
CDR3aa: ASGLGTGGRQPQH

abundance: .
v_gene: TRBV15
d_gene: TRBD1
j_gene: TRBJ1-5
CDR3aa: ATRQGGNQPQH

abundance: .
v_gene: TRBV6-5
d_gene: .
j_gene: TRBJ2-1
CDR3aa: AVQGGNEQF

abundance: .
v_gene: TRBV6-5
d_gene: TRBD1
j_gene: TRBJ1-1
CDR3aa: ASSRQGGTEAF

abundance: .
v_gene: TRBV6-1
d_gene: TRBD1
j_gene: TRBJ2-3
CDR3aa: ASSADNRGGTDTQY

abundance: .
v_gene: TRBV13
d_gene: TRBD1
j_gene: TRBJ1-3
CDR3aa: ASSLGQNRRGNTIY

abundance: .
v_gene: TRBV7-8
d_gene: TRBD1
j_gene: TRBJ2-1
CDR3aa: ASSFRGPYNEQF

abundance: .
v_gene: TRBV15
d_gene: .
j_gene: TRBJ2-7
CDR3aa: ATSRASGEAYEQY

abundance: .
v_gene: TRBV5-1
d_gene: .
j_gene: TRBJ1-5
CDR3aa: ASSKEGSQPQH

abundance: .
v_gene: TRBV19
d_gene: .
j_gene: TRBJ2-2
CDR3aa: ASSGFANTGELF

abundance: .
v_gene: TRBV5-6
d_gene: .
j_gene: TRBJ2-2
CDR3aa: ASGRGLTNTGELF

abundance: few
v_gene: TRBV7-2
d_gene: .
j_gene: TRBJ2-3
CDR3aa: ASSLALGTDTQY

abundance: .
v_gene: TRBV7-9
d_gene: .
j_gene: TRBJ2-1
CDR3aa: ASSLMAGNEQF

abundance: .
v_gene: TRBV13
d_gene: TRBD1
j_gene: TRBJ1-2
CDR3aa: ASTRGQGVYGYT

abundance: .
v_gene: TRBV11-3
d_gene: .
j_gene: TRBJ1-1
CDR3aa: ASSLERMTEAF

abundance: .
v_gene: TRBV6-5
d_gene: .
j_gene: TRBJ1-2
CDR3aa: ASSSILTGYYGYT

abundance: .
v_gene: TRBV19
d_gene: .
j_gene: TRBJ2-1
CDR3aa: ASSIGLGGYMEQF

abundance: .
v_gene: TRBV25-1
d_gene: .
j_gene: TRBJ1-5
CDR3aa: ASSGAGPSNQPQH

abundance: few
v_gene: TRBV11-3
d_gene: TRBD2
j_gene: TRBJ2-1
CDR3aa: ASSLSGSYNEQF

abundance: .
v_gene: TRBV5-1
d_gene: .
j_gene: TRBJ2-2
CDR3aa: ASSSRAPSRNTGELF

abundance: few
v_gene: TRBV7-8
d_gene: .
j_gene: TRBJ1-5
CDR3aa: ASSSNQPQH

abundance: .
v_gene: TRBV6-5
d_gene: TRBD1
j_gene: TRBJ2-4
CDR3aa: ASRTDRGRESIQY

abundance: once
v_gene: TRBV28
d_gene: TRBD1
j_gene: TRBJ1-2
CDR3aa: ASSTLGQGGVGYT

abundance: .
v_gene: TRBV5-1
d_gene: .
j_gene: TRBJ2-3
CDR3aa: ASSLDPGISDTQY

abundance: .
v_gene: TRBV7-8
d_gene: .
j_gene: TRBJ2-2
CDR3aa: ASSLLGSGELF